This TCR beta chain was profiled in a study of TIL therapy for anti-PD-1-resistant metastatic lung cancer. The wider study: Most patients had lung adenocarcinoma. Tumors carried a median approximately 1.6 non-synonymous mutations per megabase. Whole-study findings and limits: Patients were highly selected, enriched for treatment-naive, never-smoker and oncogene-addicted cases.

Sequencing used immunoSEQ v3. Clones were read by immunoSEQ multiplex PCR, and TCRdb kept only the in-frame ones, dropping some. The table has roughly 20,000 clones, around four fifths seen once; the top ten hold over 2%. The ends lost 2 bases at V and 4 bases at J; junction bases unmatched: 8. The CDR3 length is 17 residues. Germline lookup yields CDR1 SGHRS and CDR2 YFSETQ. Time point given: pre-treatment sample, taken before nivolumab and TIL therapy. Stage 4 NSCLC adults joined between late 2017 and 2020. A word on this clone: The antigen is not known.

The chain employs TRBV5-1 and TRBJ1-3; 11 nucleotides agree with TRBD1. The source of this sequence is a person aged 25-85 years with non-small cell lung cancer. Sequences were derived from blood, sampled at baseline. The CDR3 loop is CASSFGGQGALGNTIYF. The CDR3 bases are TGCGCCAGCAGCTTTGGCGGACAGGGGGCGTTGGGAAACACCATATATTTT.